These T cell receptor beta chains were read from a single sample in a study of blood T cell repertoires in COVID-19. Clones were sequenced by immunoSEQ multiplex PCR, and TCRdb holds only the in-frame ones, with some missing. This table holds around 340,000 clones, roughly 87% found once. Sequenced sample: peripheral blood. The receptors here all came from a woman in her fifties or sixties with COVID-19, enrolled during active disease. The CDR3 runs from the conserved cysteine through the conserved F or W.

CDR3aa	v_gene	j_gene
CASSTRQGDAGNTIYF	TRBV7-9	TRBJ1-3
CASSLQGDPNYGYTF	TRBV7-9	TRBJ1-2
CASSGGGGNQPQHF	TRBV2	TRBJ1-5
CASSAGQGLPPLHF	TRBV2	TRBJ1-6
CASSSIRLAGGPNEQFF	TRBV11-2	TRBJ2-1
CSVEVSLNTEAFF	TRBV29-1	TRBJ1-1
CASSEWGGSNQPQHF	TRBV25-1	TRBJ1-5
CASSPPGAGNEKLFF	TRBV6-6	TRBJ1-4
CASSEQRGGSTLAKNIQYF	TRBV6-1	TRBJ2-4
CASRDRGFTEAFF	TRBV5-1	TRBJ1-1
CASTRGQGYGYTF	TRBV12-3/TRBV12-4	TRBJ1-2
CATAEGAPNTEAFF	TRBV5-1	TRBJ1-1
CASRWGTGDNSPLHF	TRBV2	TRBJ1-6
CASSIGGGLGTGMARTEAFF	TRBV19	TRBJ1-1
CASSQGSLGEQYF	TRBV18	TRBJ2-7
CAWSVAFGRGLNQPQHF	TRBV30	TRBJ1-5
CASSSNGLPGGYEQYF	TRBV28	TRBJ2-7
CASSRGEAMNTEAFF	TRBV6-5	TRBJ1-1
CASSSAENTEAFF	TRBV12-3/TRBV12-4	TRBJ1-1
CASSQGTSGGLGETQYF	TRBV3-1/TRBV3-2	TRBJ2-5
CASSYSQGNTEAFF	TRBV6-5	TRBJ1-1
CASSESAGTREQFF	TRBV25-1	TRBJ2-1
CASSPGQGRRQPQHF	TRBV19	TRBJ1-5
CASSVEGTPYNEQFF	TRBV9	TRBJ2-1
CASRPDRTYGYTF	TRBV12-3/TRBV12-4	TRBJ1-2
CASSHRDTNTGELFF	TRBV7-9	TRBJ2-2
CASSYGLAEGTQYF	TRBV18	TRBJ2-3
CASSPPSRVAKNIQYF	TRBV18	TRBJ2-4
CASSLGQNNEKLFF	TRBV5-4	TRBJ1-4
CASSPYLGGSYEQYF	TRBV28	TRBJ2-7
CASSSIGGGTEAFF	TRBV5-4	TRBJ1-1
CASSSTWNTGELFF	TRBV6-5	TRBJ2-2
CASSLDRGAFYEQYF	TRBV7-2	TRBJ2-7
CATSDLDSPTAFF	TRBV24-1	TRBJ2-1
CASREAGGQPQHF	TRBV6-1	TRBJ1-5
CASSYPRDGSSYNEQFF	TRBV6-2/TRBV6-3	TRBJ2-1
CATSSRTGDYGYTF	TRBV15	TRBJ1-2
CASSRIGTGNTEAFF	TRBV5-1	TRBJ1-1
CASSHGQNNEKLFF	TRBV18	TRBJ1-4
CASSIGQGLTEAFF	TRBV19	TRBJ1-1
CASSPPKGADSPLHF	TRBV18	TRBJ1-6
CASSLERVTEAFF	TRBV5-4	TRBJ1-1
CASSLRGQGVNTEAFF	TRBV5-1	TRBJ1-1
CASVAEFWSTEAFF	TRBV19	TRBJ1-1
CASSPGTVADTQYF	TRBV7-3	TRBJ2-3
CASSADPGEQFF	TRBV9	TRBJ2-1
CASSPSNGYGYTF	TRBV3-1/TRBV3-2	TRBJ1-2
CASSFGEVNYGYTF	TRBV5-1	TRBJ1-2
CASSLLPGQGRLNYGYTF	TRBV5-1	TRBJ1-2
CASSERGQGYTEAFF	TRBV10-1	TRBJ1-1